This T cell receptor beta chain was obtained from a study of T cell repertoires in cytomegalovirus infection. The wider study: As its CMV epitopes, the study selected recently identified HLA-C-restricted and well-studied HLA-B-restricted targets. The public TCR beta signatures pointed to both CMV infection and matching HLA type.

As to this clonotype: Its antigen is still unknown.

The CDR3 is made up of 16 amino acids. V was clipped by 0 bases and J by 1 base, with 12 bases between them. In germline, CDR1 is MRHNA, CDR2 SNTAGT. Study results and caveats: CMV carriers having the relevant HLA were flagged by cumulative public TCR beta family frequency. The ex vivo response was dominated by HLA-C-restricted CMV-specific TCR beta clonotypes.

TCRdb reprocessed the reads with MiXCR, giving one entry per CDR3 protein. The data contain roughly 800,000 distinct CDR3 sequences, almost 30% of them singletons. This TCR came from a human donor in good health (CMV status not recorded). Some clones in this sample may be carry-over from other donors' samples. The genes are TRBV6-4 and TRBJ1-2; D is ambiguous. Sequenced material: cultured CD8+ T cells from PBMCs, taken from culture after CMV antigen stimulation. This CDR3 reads CASSDSKAANNYGYTF. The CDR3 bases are TGTGCCAGCAGTGACTCGAAAGCAGCGAATAACTATGGCTACACCTTC.